This T cell receptor beta chain was recorded in a study of T cells after yellow fever vaccination. Study background: Preparation of fractions with low cell numbers was performed using SMART-Seq v4 Ultra Low Input. Study conclusions and caveats: Once the booster was given, most primary-vaccination clones reappeared, at 95% to 97% for CD4 and 88% for CD8. Some clonotypes, a small share, were shared between CD4 and CD8 compartments.

The V gene's germline CDR1 is DFQATT and CDR2 SNEGSKA (reference sequence). This CDR3 contains 19 residues. The authors made TCR cDNA by 5'RACE template switching, adding a universal primer site and UMIs. In TCRdb, the 5' RACE reads were re-called with MiXCR into one record per CDR3 protein. The sample yields approximately 600,000 distinct CDR3 sequences, around 12% seen once. As regards this clonotype: Antigen specificity is unknown. The junction shows a germline mismatch at one end, possibly a read error.

The sequences come from PBMCs, collected on the day of the yellow fever booster vaccination. This clonotype was obtained from a man younger than 45 who received the YFV17D yellow fever vaccine. J is TRBJ2-4 and V is TRBV20-1, with 12 bases fitting TRBD1. This CDR3 reads CCASLAGQGAWGIGNIQYF. The CDR3 nucleotides read TGCTGTGCTAGCCTAGCGGGACAGGGGGCTTGGGGGATAGGAAACATTCAGTACTTC.